This T cell receptor (beta chain) is drawn from a study of OX40 agonist ivuxolimab in advanced cancers. The germline V gene encodes CDR1 SGDLS and CDR2 YYNGEE. This CDR3 has 15 amino acids. The V gene end was trimmed by 0 bases and the J gene end by 7 bases; junction bases not matched to a gene: 4. This table comes from immunoSEQ multiplex PCR, and its TCRdb copy is limited to in-frame clones, with some not included. The sample contains around 100,000 clones, approximately 89% of which appear only once. The sequences come from CD4+ or CD8+ T cells sorted from blood, collected in a trial of the OX40 agonist ivuxolimab. The rearrangement links TRBV9 to TRBJ2-1; TRBD2 aligns across 10 bases. The TCR comes from an adult with an advanced solid tumor such as melanoma, head and neck, liver or kidney cancer. The CDR3 DNA is TGTGCCAGCAGCGTAGCCGGGACTAGCGCTAATGAGCAGTTCTTC. Amino acids: CASSVAGTSANEQFF. The full variable domain, its missing parts supplied by reference TRBV9 and TRBJ2-1, is DSGVTQTPKHLITATGQRVTLRCSPRSGDLSVYWYQQSLDQGLQFLIQYYNGEERAKGNILERFSAQQFPDLHSELNLSSLELGDSALYFCASSVAGTSANEQFFGPGTRLTVL.